The 26 T cell receptor beta chains below all came from one sample that was sequenced in a study of CD4+ T cells in melanoma. Using immunoSEQ multiplex PCR, the repertoire was profiled, and TCRdb retains in-frame clones only, with some absent. Here the sample spans about 120,000 clones, 92% being singletons. Specimen: peripheral blood. These receptor sequences come from a human donor with melanoma.

This clone was seen a handful of times. CDR3 bases: TGTGCCAGCAGCATAGTCAGGGGCGGGGGGGAGCAGTTCTTC. It yields the protein CASSIVRGGGEQFF. This chain links TRBV11-2 with TRBJ2-1; 8 nucleotides match TRBD2. CDR3 length: 14 amino acids. With V trimmed by 5 bases and J by 10 bases, 10 bases remained unmatched. Per the germline V gene, CDR1 is SGHAT and CDR2 is FQNNGV.

The V gene is TRBV28, the J gene TRBJ2-2, with D perhaps matching TRBD1 or TRBD2 (5 bases each). The CDR3 covers 17 residues. Per germline, CDR1 MDHEN and CDR2 SYDVKM. The V gene lost 3 bases and the J gene lost 1 base, with 15 bases spanning the gap. The CDR3 sequence: CASSLGLGTENTGELFF. The CDR3 DNA is TGTGCCAGCAGTTTGGGTCTCGGGACCGAGAACACCGGGGAGCTGTTTTTT.

This clone appeared a few times. This chain joins TRBV7-3 and TRBJ1-5; tentative D call: TRBD1 (5 bases). The CDR3 is 13 residues long. The germline CDR1 and CDR2 sequences are SGHTA and FQGTGA. Trimming removed 5 bases from V and 6 bases from J, with 11 bases in between. For the CDR3, the DNA is TGTGCCAGCAGCCTAGTCGGGGGTCAGCCCCAGCATTTT. Amino acid sequence: CASSLVGGQPQHF.

This clone was counted only a few times. V and J are TRBV6-5 and TRBJ1-6; a possible D gene is TRBD1 (5 bases). This CDR3 has 14 residues. V was cut by 5 bases and J by 13 bases, with 18 bases left in between. Germline V gene data show CDR1 as MNHEY and CDR2 as SVGAGI. CDR3 in DNA: TGTGCCAGCAGTCCCCCGGGGGAGGGCAGGCCCCTCCACTTT. It encodes CASSPPGEGRPLHF.

The V call is TRBV5-1, the J call TRBJ2-1, with 8 positions matching TRBD2. CDR1 and CDR2 (germline): SGHRS, YFSETQ. Unmatched junction bases numbered 10, after V lost 4 bases and J lost 4 bases. The CDR3 runs to 16 residues. The CDR3: CASSVIGTSLYNEQFF. Written as DNA, the CDR3 is TGCGCCAGCAGCGTTATAGGGACTAGTCTTTACAATGAGCAGTTCTTC.

The rearrangement links TRBV29-1 to TRBJ1-2; D is possibly TRBD1 (5 bases). Trimming stripped 6 bases from V and 7 bases from J, with 18 bases between. The CDR3 length is 13 residues. CDR1 SQVTM and CDR2 ANQGSEA come from the germline V gene. The CDR3 loop is CSVRDRSTSGYTF. CDR3 nucleotide sequence: TGCAGCGTCCGGGACCGGTCTACGAGTGGCTACACCTTC. The whole variable domain, remainder taken from reference TRBV29-1 and TRBJ1-2, is SAVISQKPSRDICQRGTSLTIQCQVDSQVTMMFWYRQQPGQSLTLIATANQGSEATYESGFVIDKFPISRPNLTFSTLTVSNMSPEDSSIYLCSVRDRSTSGYTFGSGTRLTVV.

CDR3 region: CASSQPWTEKETQYF. CDR3 bases: TGCGCCAGCAGCCAACCGTGGACGGAAAAAGAGACCCAGTACTTC. This rearrangement joins TRBV4-1 to TRBJ2-5, with D unclear. With 2 bases removed from V and 3 bases from J, the gap between germline ends came to 13 bases. Germline loops: CDR1 MGHRA, CDR2 YSYEKL. This CDR3 comprises 15 residues.

The chain recombines TRBV5-5 with TRBJ1-5; D perhaps matches TRBD1 (6 bases). The V end was cut by 0 bases, the J end by 3 bases, with 13 bases between. The CDR3 runs to 16 residues. CDR1 SGHKS and CDR2 YYEKEE come from the germline V gene (reference sequence). The DNA of the CDR3 is TGTGCCAGCAGCTTGGGCAGGGGCGCCTTCAATCAGCCCCAGCATTTT. Residues: CASSLGRGAFNQPQHF.

The chain has TRBV5-1 and TRBJ1-1; D may be TRBD1 (5 bases). The CDR3 runs 15 residues. V lost 1 base to trimming and J lost 2 bases, with 12 bases between them. Germline V gene sequence: CDR1 SGHRS, CDR2 YFSETQ. The CDR3 DNA sequence: TGCGCCAGCAGCTTGAACGCAGGGTCTAACACTGAAGCTTTCTTT. This encodes CASSLNAGSNTEAFF.

The chain is built from TRBV5-1 and TRBJ1-3; D gene uncertain. Germline CDR1 reads SGHRS; CDR2 reads YFSETQ. Trimming cost V 4 bases and J 0 bases, with 8 bases left between them. The CDR3 loop spans 14 amino acids. The CDR3 coding sequence is TGCGCCAGCAGCCCGGAAGGCTCTGGAAACACCATATATTTT. Translating gives CASSPEGSGNTIYF.

This chain joins TRBV6-4 and TRBJ1-2; 8 nucleotides agree with TRBD1. The germline gives CDR1 MRHNA, CDR2 SNTAGT. Germline trimming cut 8 bases from V and 8 bases from J; bases unmatched to any gene: 10. This CDR3 is 13 amino acids long. The DNA of the CDR3 is TGTGCCAGCCGCAGGGACAGGACAGGAGGCTACACCTTC. Its translation is CASRRDRTGGYTF.

The chain combines TRBV21-1 with TRBJ1-2; TRBD1, the table's D call, lacks a check against the DNA. TRBV21-1 is a known pseudogene. The CDR3 runs to 15 residues. The CDR3 protein is CASSPRGGMDYGYTF. In nucleotides, the CDR3 is TGTGCCAGCAGCCCTCGTGGGGGCATGGACTATGGCTACACCTTC.

The V call is TRBV19, the J call TRBJ1-1, with D hard to call. In germline, CDR1 is LNHDA, CDR2 SQIVND (reference sequence). The CDR3 is 13 residues long. The ends were cut back, 5 bases at V and 0 bases at J, with 7 bases in the middle. CDR3 DNA sequence: TGTGCCAGTAGTGGCAGGCTGAACACTGAAGCTTTCTTT. It encodes CASSGRLNTEAFF. The full variable domain, completed using reference TRBV19 and TRBJ1-1, is DGGITQSPKYLFRKEGQNVTLSCEQNLNHDAMYWYRQDPGQGLRLIYYSQIVNDFQKGDIAEGYSVSREKKESFPLTVTSAQKNPTAFYLCASSGRLNTEAFFGQGTRLTVV.

V usage is TRBV10-3 and J usage is TRBJ1-2; D is possibly TRBD1 (6 bases). Germline lookup yields CDR1 ENHRY and CDR2 SYGVKD. The CDR3 spans 14 residues. V lost 4 bases to trimming and J lost 4 bases, with 13 bases between them. As DNA, the CDR3 is TGTGCCATCAGTGGGCTTACAGGGCGCTATGGCTACACCTTC. Its protein product is CAISGLTGRYGYTF.

This chain uses TRBV6-6 with TRBJ1-1; D remains ambiguous. The V end lost 2 bases, the J end lost 0 bases, and 13 bases lay between the germline ends. The CDR3 is made up of 16 amino acids. CDR1 and CDR2 from the germline V gene are MNHNY and SVGAGI (reference sequence). CDR3 amino acids: CASSYNRLDVNTEAFF. CDR3 bases: TGTGCCAGCAGTTACAACCGGTTAGATGTGAACACTGAAGCTTTCTTT.

The gene calls are TRBV5-1 and TRBJ2-2; possibly TRBD2 for D (5 bases). The germline V and J ends were trimmed by 0 bases and 6 bases, with 18 bases remaining between them. The CDR3 runs 17 residues. Germline CDR1 SGHRS, CDR2 YFSETQ. CDR3 region: CASSLASRPGGSGELFF. The CDR3 region has the DNA TGCGCCAGCAGCTTGGCATCCCGCCCCGGCGGGTCCGGGGAGCTGTTTTTT.

The rearrangement joins TRBV6-5 to TRBJ1-2, with D uncertain. From germline, CDR1 is MNHEY and CDR2 SVGAGI. CDR3 length: 16 residues. V lost 1 base to trimming and J lost 11 bases, with 23 bases between them. CDR3 bases: TGTGCCAGCAGTTACTTGCCTGGACGGACCGATTCTAGATACACCTTC. Translation: CASSYLPGRTDSRYTF.

The rearrangement links TRBV7-2 to TRBJ1-2; 10 bases agree with TRBD1. Per the germline V gene, CDR1 is SGHTA and CDR2 is FQGNSA. Trimming at V came to 5 bases and at J to 7 bases, leaving 7 bases not matched to a gene. The CDR3 contains 14 residues. In DNA form, the CDR3 reads TGTGCCAGCAGCCGCGGACAGGGGGAGGGTGGCTACACCTTC. Amino acids: CASSRGQGEGGYTF.

The V call is TRBV7-3, the J call TRBJ2-2, with D perhaps TRBD2 (5 bases). CDR1 is SGHTA and CDR2 is FQGTGA in the germline V gene. CDR3 length: 15 amino acids. V lost 2 bases, J lost 6 bases, and 13 bases lay in between. CDR3 coding DNA: TGTGCCAGCAGCTTAGAACGGGGTCGGGCCGGGGAGCTGTTTTTT. Translated, it gives CASSLERGRAGELFF.

V and J are TRBV6-6 and TRBJ1-1; D not resolved. This CDR3 region has 13 residues. V lost 6 bases and J 1 base, leaving 9 bases between the germline ends. Germline V lookup: CDR1 MNHNY, CDR2 SVGAGI (reference sequence). CDR3 in DNA: TGTGCCAGCAGCCCCGGAGGGAACACTGAAGCTTTCTTT. It is translated as CASSPGGNTEAFF.

This sequence joins TRBV11-3 and TRBJ2-7, with TRBD1 as a possible D gene (6 bases). V dropped 4 bases and J dropped 0 bases, with 13 bases sitting between them. In germline, CDR1 is SGHNT, CDR2 YENEEA. This CDR3 contains 15 residues. The CDR3 DNA reads TGTGCCAGCAGCTATGGGGGCGGTTACTCCTACGAGCAGTACTTC. Protein sequence: CASSYGGGYSYEQYF.

The genes are TRBV28 and TRBJ1-6; 9 bases are shared with TRBD1. Per the germline V gene, CDR1 is MDHEN and CDR2 is SYDVKM. This CDR3 region has 16 residues. Trimming took 4 bases from V and 8 from J; bases not matched to a gene: 9. The CDR3 region has the DNA TGTGCCAGCAGTTCCCCTGGACAGGGGATAGATTCACCCCTCCACTTT. It is translated as CASSSPGQGIDSPLHF.

The rearrangement links TRBV7-3 to TRBJ2-3; D unresolved. CDR1 SGHTA and CDR2 FQGTGA come from the germline V gene. Deletions cut 5 bases from V and 1 base from J, with 13 bases between. This CDR3 comprises 15 residues. This CDR3 reads CASSGGRSGTDTQYF. As DNA, the CDR3 is TGTGCCAGCAGCGGCGGCAGGAGCGGCACAGATACGCAGTATTTT. The whole variable domain, filled in from reference TRBV7-3 and TRBJ2-3, reads GAGVSQTPSNKVTEKGKYVELRCDPISGHTALYWYRQSLGQGPEFLIYFQGTGAADDSGLPNDRFFAVRPEGSVSTLKIQRTERGDSAVYLCASSGGRSGTDTQYFGPGTRLTVL.

Of note for this clone: Other DNA sequences in the sample encode the same CDR3. J is TRBJ2-7 and V is TRBV18; 9 bases align to TRBD1. The CDR3 contains 14 residues. Per the germline V gene, CDR1 is KGHSH and CDR2 is LQKENI. With 2 bases clipped from V and 4 bases from J, the junction kept 3 bases outside the gene matches. In DNA, the CDR3 is TGTGCCAGCTCACCAGACAGGGGGGTGTACGAGCAGTACTTC. As protein: CASSPDRGVYEQYF. The whole variable domain, remainder taken from reference TRBV18 and TRBJ2-7, is NAGVMQNPRHLVRRRGQEARLRCSPMKGHSHVYWYRQLPEEGLKFMVYLQKENIIDESGMPKERFSAEFPKEGPSILRIQQVVRGDSAAYFCASSPDRGVYEQYFGPGTRLTVT.

Only one count was recorded for this clone. V gene TRBV19 combines with J gene TRBJ1-1; TRBD1 is a possible D gene (5 bases). Trimming shortened V by 5 bases and J by 5 bases, and 18 bases separated the two germline ends. CDR3 size: 15 residues. Germline CDR1 and CDR2: LNHDA and SQIVND (reference sequence). The CDR3 DNA reads TGTGCCAGTAGTCCCTCAGGTCGGGGCTTAACTGAAGCTTTCTTT. Translating gives CASSPSGRGLTEAFF.

V is TRBV4-2 and J is TRBJ2-3; 7 nucleotides agree with TRBD2. The CDR3 runs 16 residues. The trim removed 1 base at V and 2 bases at J, leaving 6 bases unmatched. Germline loops: CDR1 LGHNA, CDR2 YNFKEQ. The CDR3 nucleotides are TGTGCCAGCAGCCAAGTTGAACGGGGGGACACAGATACGCAGTATTTT. Translation gives CASSQVERGDTDTQYF.